These 7 T cell receptor beta chains came from one sample sequenced in a study of cytomegalovirus exposure and HLA in healthy donors. PCR was performed using 60 Vbeta and 13 Jbeta primers. Assay used: immunoSEQ multiplex PCR; TCRdb lists only in-frame clones, some missing. This sample has roughly 100,000 clones, with 77% found just once. The specimen was PBMCs. The receptor source for this set is a male donor in good health and CMV-seropositive.

The rearrangement uses TRBV30 and TRBJ1-2; maybe TRBD1 (6 bases). The CDR3 runs 14 residues. Per the germline V gene, CDR1 is GTSNPN and CDR2 is SVGIG (reference sequence). Trimming removed 3 bases at V and 4 bases at J, with 15 bases between. The CDR3 loop reads CAWSLRQGSYGYTF. The CDR3 nucleotides read TGTGCCTGGAGCCTGAGGCAGGGGAGCTATGGCTACACCTTC.

V is TRBV6-5 and J is TRBJ2-1; no clear D. CDR3 length equals 14 residues. Germline lookup yields CDR1 MNHEY and CDR2 SVGAGI. Trimming shortened V by 7 bases and J by 6 bases, and 16 bases separated the two germline ends. The CDR3 sequence: CASTSPGVVNEQFF. DNA of the CDR3: TGTGCCAGCACCTCCCCAGGCGTCGTCAATGAGCAGTTCTTC.

The chain employs TRBV5-1 and TRBJ1-2; TRBD1 aligns across 8 bases. CDR1 is SGHRS, CDR2 YFSETQ, per germline. The CDR3 contains 14 residues. V lost 4 bases to trimming and J lost 4 bases; unmatched junction nucleotides: 6. The CDR3 reads CASSTGQGSYGYTF. CDR3 in DNA: TGCGCCAGCAGCACAGGACAGGGAAGCTATGGCTACACCTTC.

The rearrangement uses TRBV5-5 and TRBJ2-7; 7 bases align to TRBD2. This CDR3 has 12 residues. CDR1 and CDR2 from the germline V gene are SGHKS and YYEKEE (reference sequence). J was trimmed by 2 bases and V by 7 bases; bases with no gene match: 3. The CDR3 spells CASGLAAYEQYF. The CDR3 DNA reads TGTGCCAGCGGTCTAGCGGCCTACGAGCAGTACTTC.

The chain employs TRBV9 and TRBJ2-6; TRBD2 agrees at 8 bases. Per the germline V gene, CDR1 is SGDLS and CDR2 is YYNGEE. Germline trimming cut 0 bases from V and 0 bases from J; bases unmatched to any gene: 11. The CDR3 is made up of 20 amino acids. The CDR3 bases are TGTGCCAGCAGCGTAGTCGGGGCTAGCGGGTTTGGCTCTGGGGCCAACGTCCTGACTTTC. This encodes CASSVVGASGFGSGANVLTF.

The genes are TRBV5-1 and TRBJ2-5; 11 nucleotides agree with TRBD1. The CDR3 loop spans 14 amino acids. The germline gives CDR1 SGHRS, CDR2 YFSETQ. Unmatched junction bases numbered 4, after V lost 4 bases and J lost 5 bases. The CDR3, as DNA: TGCGCCAGCAGCAGGACAGGGGGCGGGGAGACCCAGTACTTC. The encoded protein is CASSRTGGGETQYF.

The chain carries TRBV7-6 and TRBJ2-3; 12 positions agree with TRBD2. The CDR3 contains 14 residues. V shed 8 bases and J 1 base; nucleotides not matched to a gene: 1. CDR1 and CDR2 from the germline V gene are SGHVS and FNYEAQ. The CDR3 nucleotides read TGTGCCAGCCGACTAGCGGGAGGCACAGATACGCAGTATTTT. Its translation is CASRLAGGTDTQYF.